This entry lists 23 T cell receptor beta chains sequenced from one sample in a study of molecular identifiers for immune sequencing clone quantification. TCRdb re-analysed the PCR reads in MiXCR, keeping a single row per CDR3 protein. The profile shows around 460,000 distinct CDR3 sequences, under 30% of them singletons. The sequenced material came from naive CD8+ T cells from blood, with Jurkat cell RNA spiked in. Described subset: FACS-sorted CD8+CD4-CCR7+CD45RA+ naive T cells. All receptors derive from a human donor in good health. Some libraries in this study had Jurkat cell RNA spiked in.

This clonotype has more than one count but fewer than ten. Germline and junction disagree at one end, which may indicate a read error. The V call is TRBV4-1, the J call TRBJ1-4; the D is unclear. CDR1 MGHRA and CDR2 YSYEKL come from the germline V gene. The CDR3 spans 12 residues. CDR3 coding DNA: TGCGCCAGCAGCGAGGACGGCGGTTTAGAGGTTTTT. Translating it yields CASSEDGGLEVF.

This clonotype has only a few counts. The J gene is TRBJ2-1, the V gene TRBV11-2; TRBD1 might be the D (5 bases). Trimming took off 0 bases at V and 7 bases at J, with 10 bases between the two ends. Germline V gene lookup returns CDR1 SGHAT and CDR2 FQNNGV. The CDR3 consists of 14 residues. CDR3 residues: CASSLEIGENEQFF. In DNA form, the CDR3 reads TGTGCCAGCAGCTTAGAGATAGGGGAAAATGAGCAGTTCTTC.

This clonotype was counted many times. The gene calls are TRBV4-3 and TRBJ1-4; no firm D call. CDR1 and CDR2 (germline): LGHNA, YSLEER. This CDR3 comprises 16 residues. Trimming left V 6 bases short and J 0 bases short, with 14 bases between. The CDR3 sequence is CASSLDGEATNEKLFF. The CDR3 nucleotides are TGCGCCAGCAGTCTCGACGGGGAAGCAACTAATGAAAAACTGTTTTTT.

V gene TRBV6-2 or TRBV6-3 combines with J gene TRBJ2-7; D possibly corresponds to TRBD2 (7 bases). The CDR3 is 14 residues long. Germline lookup yields CDR1 MNHEY and CDR2 SVGEGT. Trimming left V 5 bases short and J 6 bases short, with 17 bases between. CDR3 region: CASSIGTTGSEQYF. CDR3 in DNA: TGTGCCAGCAGTATTGGGACTACAGGGAGCGAGCAGTACTTC.

This clonotype has at least ten counts. This chain links TRBV6-5 with TRBJ1-1; perhaps TRBD1 as D (6 bases). The CDR3 spans 20 residues. V was pared by 7 bases and J by 0 bases, with 30 bases between. CDR1 is MNHEY and CDR2 is SVGAGI in the germline V gene. In nucleotides, the CDR3 is TGTGCCAGCATTAACCCACCACCGCGCGGGGGGCATGAGGTGAACACTGAAGCTTTCTTT. Protein sequence: CASINPPPRGGHEVNTEAFF.

Ten or more counts support this clonotype. J is TRBJ1-1 and V is TRBV29-1, with D possibly matching TRBD1 (6 bases). V shed 6 bases and J shed 0 bases, with 14 bases lying between them. CDR1 and CDR2 (germline): SQVTM, ANQGSEA. The CDR3 consists of 14 residues. The DNA of the CDR3 is TGCAGCGTGACAGATAGGGGGGTGAACACTGAAGCTTTCTTT. Protein product: CSVTDRGVNTEAFF.

On this clonotype: One end of the junction is discordant with germline, which a read error may explain. V is TRBV24-1 and J is TRBJ2-2, with TRBD1 identical over 11 bases. CDR1 KGHDR and CDR2 SFDVKD come from the germline V gene. The length of the CDR3 is 17 residues. The CDR3 loop is CATSEPGQGANTGGLFF. The CDR3 DNA sequence: TGTGCCACCAGTGAACCCGGACAGGGGGCGAACACCGGGGGGCTGTTTTTT.

With regard to this clonotype: A much more abundant neighbour one base away suggests this may be a read error. The chain combines TRBV7-8 with TRBJ2-1, with TRBD2 identical over 7 bases. The CDR3 is 15 amino acids. Trimming removed 5 bases from V and 7 bases from J; junction bases left unmatched: 11. Germline values: CDR1 SGHVS, CDR2 FQNEAQ. Written as DNA, the CDR3 is TGTGCCAGCAGCCCCCAGGCGGGGGTAAGTAATGAGCAGTTCTTC. This translates into CASSPQAGVSNEQFF. The whole variable domain, filled in from reference TRBV7-8 and TRBJ2-1, reads GAGVSQSPRYKVAKRGQDVALRCDPISGHVSLFWYQQALGQGPEFLTYFQNEAQLDKSGLPSDRFFAERPEGSVSTLKIQRTQQEDSAVYLCASSPQAGVSNEQFFGPGTRLTVL.

Ten or more counts support this clonotype. This chain uses TRBV29-1 with TRBJ1-1, with 7 bases identical to TRBD1. Germline CDR1 SQVTM, CDR2 ANQGSEA. The CDR3 loop spans 13 amino acids. The V and J ends lost 7 bases and 0 bases, in that order; junction bases with no gene match: 5. The CDR3 protein is CSALDRLNTEAFF. DNA of the CDR3: TGCAGCGCCCTGGACAGGTTGAACACTGAAGCTTTCTTT.

V is TRBV6-5 and J is TRBJ1-1, with 10 bases identical to TRBD1. The V and J ends lost 7 bases and 4 bases, in that order; junction bases with no gene match: 12. CDR1 is MNHEY, CDR2 SVGAGI, per germline. The CDR3 runs to 16 residues. The CDR3, as DNA: TGTGCCAGCACCGTTTCCGGGACAGGGGACTTCACTGAAGCTTTCTTT. It encodes CASTVSGTGDFTEAFF.

V usage is TRBV6-6 and J usage is TRBJ2-2; D gene ambiguous. CDR3 size: 17 residues. Germline CDR1 MNHNY, CDR2 SVGAGI (reference sequence). V was cut by 6 bases and J by 2 bases, with 19 bases left in between. CDR3 in amino acids: CASSLLLTDPNTGELFF. DNA of the CDR3: TGTGCCAGCAGCCTACTTCTGACTGACCCAAACACCGGGGAGCTGTTTTTT.

This chain uses TRBV29-1 with TRBJ2-7; 9 nucleotides line up with TRBD1. The CDR3 length is 14 residues. Losses at the gene ends were 3 bases for V and 4 bases for J; bases not matched to a gene: 7. Germline V gene lookup returns CDR1 SQVTM and CDR2 ANQGSEA. The CDR3 is CSVDPEGTGYEQYF. The CDR3 bases are TGCAGCGTTGACCCCGAGGGGACAGGGTACGAGCAGTACTTC.

A remark on this clonotype: This clone may be a read error of a much larger clone one base away. The rearrangement uses TRBV5-1 and TRBJ1-1; 9 nucleotides match TRBD1. CDR1 and CDR2 (germline): SGHRS, YFSETQ. CDR3 size: 16 residues. The CDR3 reads CASSLPPNTGQGETFF. CDR3 DNA: TGCGCCAGCAGCTTACCTCCAAATACGGGACAGGGTGAAACTTTCTTT.

A single count supports this clonotype. A read error is possible here, since a much larger clone lies one base away. The rearrangement links TRBV6-2 or TRBV6-3 to TRBJ1-5; tentative D call: TRBD1 (5 bases). V lost 7 bases, J lost 0 bases, and 16 bases lay in between. This CDR3 has 16 amino acids. Germline CDR1 is MNHEY and CDR2 is SVGEGT. The DNA for the CDR3 is TGTGCCAGCACTGCCCTCGGGGCAGTTAGCAATCAGCCCCAGCATTTT. Translating gives CASTALGAVSNQPQHF.

This chain joins TRBV12-3 or TRBV12-4 and TRBJ2-2; 7 bases match TRBD1. The CDR3 is 16 amino acids. The trim removed 6 bases at V and 1 base at J, leaving 8 bases unmatched. The CDR3 nucleotides read TGTGCCAGCAGCTCCGACAGGGCTGAGAACACCGGGGAGCTGTTTTTT. This codes for CASSSDRAENTGELFF.

The chain carries TRBV5-6 and TRBJ1-1; the D is unclear. The CDR3 loop spans 15 amino acids. V gave up 3 bases and J gave up 0 bases, with 12 bases separating them. Germline-derived CDR1 and CDR2 are SGHDT and YYEEEE. Here the CDR3 DNA reads TGTGCCAGCAGCTCCTCGACTATCATGAACACTGAAGCTTTCTTT. This codes for CASSSSTIMNTEAFF.

With respect to this clonotype: Relative to the germline gene, one junction end is altered; a read error may explain this. This chain connects TRBV13 to TRBJ1-2, with D tentatively TRBD1 (5 bases). This CDR3 spans 14 amino acids. Germline values: CDR1 PRHDT, CDR2 FYEKMQ (reference sequence). The CDR3 spells CASSLGGAGNGNTF. As DNA, the CDR3 is TGTGCCAGCAGCTTAGGAGGGGCCGGCAATGGCAACACCTTC.

This clonotype has at least ten counts. The chain is built from TRBV7-2 and TRBJ2-3; TRBD2 is a possible D gene (6 bases). This CDR3 region has 16 residues. Looked up from germline, CDR1 is SGHTA and CDR2 is FQGNSA. The ends were cut back, 0 bases at V and 7 bases at J, with 17 bases in the middle. The CDR3 is CASSLARDLLGNTQYF. CDR3 in DNA: TGTGCCAGCAGCTTAGCGCGGGACTTACTCGGTAATACGCAGTATTTT.

Ten or more counts support this clonotype. The chain uses TRBV5-1 and TRBJ2-5, with a tentative D call TRBD2 (6 bases). CDR1 and CDR2 (germline): SGHRS, YFSETQ. The CDR3 loop spans 17 amino acids. V dropped 5 bases and J dropped 3 bases, with 23 bases sitting between them. CDR3 sequence (DNA): TGCGCCAGCAGATACGACCATCCGGGAGAGGCTAAAGAGACCCAGTACTTC. Amino acid sequence: CASRYDHPGEAKETQYF.

This clonotype has a count of ten or more. The genes are TRBV24-1 and TRBJ1-1, with a weak D call TRBD1 (6 bases). The CDR3 totals 13 residues. Germline CDR1 is KGHDR and CDR2 is SFDVKD. Trimming left V 4 bases short and J 11 bases short, with 16 bases between. This CDR3 reads CATSDPDEGGAFF. CDR3 coding DNA: TGTGCCACCAGTGACCCTGACGAAGGGGGTGCTTTCTTT.

The V and J genes are TRBV11-1 and TRBJ2-1; 8 positions match TRBD2. Germline V CDR1 and CDR2: SGHAT, FQDESV (reference sequence). V gave up 5 bases and J gave up 3 bases; unmatched junction bases: 15. The CDR3 extends over 18 amino acids. In nucleotides, the CDR3 is TGTGCCAGCAGCCCACGGCGGGGGGAGGGCCTTATCTACAATGAGCAGTTCTTC. The encoded protein is CASSPRRGEGLIYNEQFF.

This clonotype was seen more than once but under ten times. The chain joins TRBV2 to TRBJ1-1; D gene uncertain. The germline V gene encodes CDR1 SNHLY and CDR2 FYNNEI. The length of the CDR3 is 13 residues. V lost 4 bases and J lost 5, with 11 bases in between. In nucleotides, the CDR3 is TGTGCCAGCAGTGGGGCAGTAGATACTGAAGCTTTCTTT. Translation gives CASSGAVDTEAFF.

This clonotype was seen only a few times. The chain employs TRBV11-3 and TRBJ2-3, with TRBD2 matching 8 bases. The length of the CDR3 is 15 residues. In germline, CDR1 is SGHNT, CDR2 YENEEA. The V and J ends lost 4 bases and 5 bases, in that order; junction bases with no gene match: 8. The CDR3 DNA follows: TGTGCCAGCAGCTATCGAGCGGGAGCGGTAGATACGCAGTATTTT. It encodes CASSYRAGAVDTQYF.